This TCR beta chain was sequenced in a study of T-cell memory formation after mild COVID-19. MiXCR was run by TCRdb on the 5' RACE reads, yielding one entry per CDR3 protein. Found here are fewer than 300,000 distinct CDR3 sequences, approximately 15% of them singletons; the top ten hold 20% to 25%. As regards this clonotype: Its antigen is not known.

This CDR3 is 13 amino acids long. The J segment lost 2 bases and the V segment lost 8 bases, leaving 2 bases of the junction unmatched. Germline CDR1 and CDR2: SGHTA and FQGTGA. Study-level points and caveats: Pre-infection memory showed some responding clones, and this suggested that cross-reactive memory joined. CD4+ contracting clones were found mainly in CM and EM, and CD8+ ones in EMRA.

The TCR was taken from a man between 18 and 35 years old who had mild COVID-19 (a few samples of this study predate the infection). Cell type and time point are not known. The V and J genes are TRBV7-3 and TRBJ2-5; TRBD2 agrees at 10 bases. Material for sequencing was PBMCs or a T cell subset sorted from them (not recorded which). CDR3 nucleotides: TGTGCCAGCGCACTAGCGGGGCAAGAGACCCAGTACTTC. Translation: CASALAGQETQYF.